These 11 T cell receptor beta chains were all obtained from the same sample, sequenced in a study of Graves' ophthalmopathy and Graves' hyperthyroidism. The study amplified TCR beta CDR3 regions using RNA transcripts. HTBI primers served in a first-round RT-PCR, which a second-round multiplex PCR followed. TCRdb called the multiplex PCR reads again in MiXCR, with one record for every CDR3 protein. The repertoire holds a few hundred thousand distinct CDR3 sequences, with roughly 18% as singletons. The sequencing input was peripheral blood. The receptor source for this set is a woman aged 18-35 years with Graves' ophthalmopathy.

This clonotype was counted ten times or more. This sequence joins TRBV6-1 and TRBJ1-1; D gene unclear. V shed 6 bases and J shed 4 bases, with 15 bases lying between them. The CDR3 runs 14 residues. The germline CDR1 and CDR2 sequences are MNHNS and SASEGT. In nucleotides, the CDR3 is TGTGCCAGCAGACTACAGCGCCCGAGCACTGAAGCTTTCTTT. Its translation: CASRLQRPSTEAFF.

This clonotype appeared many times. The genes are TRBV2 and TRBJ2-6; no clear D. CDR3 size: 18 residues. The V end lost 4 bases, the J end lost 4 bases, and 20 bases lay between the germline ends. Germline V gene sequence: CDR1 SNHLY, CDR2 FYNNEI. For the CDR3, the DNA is TGTGCCAGCAGTGCCCGGGCCGACCTCCTTTCCGGGGCCAACGTCCTGACTTTC. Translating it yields CASSARADLLSGANVLTF.

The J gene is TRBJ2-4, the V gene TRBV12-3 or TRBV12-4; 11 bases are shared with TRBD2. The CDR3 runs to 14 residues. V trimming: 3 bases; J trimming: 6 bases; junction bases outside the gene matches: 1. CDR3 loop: CASSFGTSGNIQYF. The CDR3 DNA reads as TGTGCCAGCAGTTTTGGGACTAGCGGAAACATTCAGTACTTC.

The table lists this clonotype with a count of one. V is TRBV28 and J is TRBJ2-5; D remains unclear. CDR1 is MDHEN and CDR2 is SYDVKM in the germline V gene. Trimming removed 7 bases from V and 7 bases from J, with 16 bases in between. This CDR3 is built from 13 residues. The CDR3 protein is CASKISPLGTQYF. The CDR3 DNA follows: TGTGCCAGCAAGATCTCCCCACTTGGGACCCAGTACTTC.

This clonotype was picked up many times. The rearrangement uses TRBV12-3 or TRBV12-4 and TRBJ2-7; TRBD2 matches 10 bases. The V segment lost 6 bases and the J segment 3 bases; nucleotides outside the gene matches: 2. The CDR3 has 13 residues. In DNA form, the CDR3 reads TGTGCCAGCAGCCGACTAGCGGGCTACGAGCAGTACTTC. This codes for CASSRLAGYEQYF.

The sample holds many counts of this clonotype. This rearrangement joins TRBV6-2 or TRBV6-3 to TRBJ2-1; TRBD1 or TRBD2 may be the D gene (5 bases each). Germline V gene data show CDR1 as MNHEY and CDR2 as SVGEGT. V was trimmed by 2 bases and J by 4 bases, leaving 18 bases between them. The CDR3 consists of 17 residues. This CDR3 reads CASSYDFGGRGYNEQFF. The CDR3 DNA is TGTGCCAGCAGTTACGACTTTGGGGGTCGAGGATACAATGAGCAGTTCTTC.

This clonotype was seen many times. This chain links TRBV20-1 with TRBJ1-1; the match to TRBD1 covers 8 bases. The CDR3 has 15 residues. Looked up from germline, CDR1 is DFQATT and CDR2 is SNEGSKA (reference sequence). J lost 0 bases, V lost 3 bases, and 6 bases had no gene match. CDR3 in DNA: TGCAGTGCTAGGACGACAGGGGCCATGAACACTGAAGCTTTCTTT. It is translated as CSARTTGAMNTEAFF.

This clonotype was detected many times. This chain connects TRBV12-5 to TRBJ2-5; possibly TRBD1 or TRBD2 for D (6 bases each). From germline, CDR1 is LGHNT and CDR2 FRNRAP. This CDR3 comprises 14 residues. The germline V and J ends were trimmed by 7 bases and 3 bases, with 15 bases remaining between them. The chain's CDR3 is CASARGGGKETQYF. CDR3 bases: TGTGCTAGTGCCCGAGGAGGGGGAAAAGAGACCCAGTACTTC.

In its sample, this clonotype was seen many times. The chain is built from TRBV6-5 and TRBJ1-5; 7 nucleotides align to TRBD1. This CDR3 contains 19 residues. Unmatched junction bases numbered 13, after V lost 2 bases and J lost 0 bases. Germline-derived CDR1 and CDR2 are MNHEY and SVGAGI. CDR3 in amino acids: CASSYRILGRGYSNQPQHF. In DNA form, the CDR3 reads TGTGCCAGCAGTTACCGAATTCTGGGCAGGGGGTATAGCAATCAGCCCCAGCATTTT.

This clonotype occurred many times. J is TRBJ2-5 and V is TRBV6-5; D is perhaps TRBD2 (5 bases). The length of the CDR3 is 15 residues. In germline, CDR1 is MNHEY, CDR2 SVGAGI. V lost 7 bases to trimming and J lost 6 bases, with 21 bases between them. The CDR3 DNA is TGTGCCAGCACCACCTTGGAGAAGGGAGAGAAGACCCAGTACTTC. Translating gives CASTTLEKGEKTQYF.

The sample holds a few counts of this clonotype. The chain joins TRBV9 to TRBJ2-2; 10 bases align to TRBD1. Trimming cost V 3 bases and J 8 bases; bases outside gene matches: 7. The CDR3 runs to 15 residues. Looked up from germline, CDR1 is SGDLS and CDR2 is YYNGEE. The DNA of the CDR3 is TGTGCCAGCAGCGCGACAGGGGGCGCAGCGGGGGAGCTGTTTTTT. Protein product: CASSATGGAAGELFF.